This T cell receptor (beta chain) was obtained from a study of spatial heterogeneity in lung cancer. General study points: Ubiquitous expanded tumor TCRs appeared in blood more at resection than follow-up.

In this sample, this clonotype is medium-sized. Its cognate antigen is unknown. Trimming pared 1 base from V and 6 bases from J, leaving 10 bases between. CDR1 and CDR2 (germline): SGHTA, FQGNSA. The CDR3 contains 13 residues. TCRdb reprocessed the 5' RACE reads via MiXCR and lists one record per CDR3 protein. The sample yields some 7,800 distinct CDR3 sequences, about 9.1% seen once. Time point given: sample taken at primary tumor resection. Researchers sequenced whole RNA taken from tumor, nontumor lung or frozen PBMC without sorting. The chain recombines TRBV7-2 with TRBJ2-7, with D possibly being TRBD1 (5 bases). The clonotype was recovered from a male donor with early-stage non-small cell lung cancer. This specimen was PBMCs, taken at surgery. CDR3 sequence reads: CASSLGRVGEQYF. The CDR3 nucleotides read TGTGCCAGCAGCTTAGGCAGGGTGGGCGAGCAGTACTTC.